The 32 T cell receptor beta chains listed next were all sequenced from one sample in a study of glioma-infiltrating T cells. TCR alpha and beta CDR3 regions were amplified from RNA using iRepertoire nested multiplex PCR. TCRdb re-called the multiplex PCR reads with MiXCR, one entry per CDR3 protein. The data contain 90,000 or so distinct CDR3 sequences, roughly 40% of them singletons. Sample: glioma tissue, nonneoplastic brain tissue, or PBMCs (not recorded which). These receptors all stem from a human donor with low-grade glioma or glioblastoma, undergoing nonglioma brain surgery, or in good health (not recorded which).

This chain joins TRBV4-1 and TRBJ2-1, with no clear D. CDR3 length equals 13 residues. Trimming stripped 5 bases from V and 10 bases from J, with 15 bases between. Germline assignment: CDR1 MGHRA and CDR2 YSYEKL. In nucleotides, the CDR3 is TGCGCCAGCAGCTACCCCGGTTTTGCCGAGCAGTTCTTC. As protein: CASSYPGFAEQFF.

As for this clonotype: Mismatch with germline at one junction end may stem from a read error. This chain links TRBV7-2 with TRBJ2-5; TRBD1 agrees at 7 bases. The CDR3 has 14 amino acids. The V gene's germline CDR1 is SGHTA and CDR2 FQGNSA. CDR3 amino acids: CASSEDRSQETQHF. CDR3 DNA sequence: TGTGCCAGCAGTGAGGACAGGTCTCAAGAGACCCAGCACTTC.

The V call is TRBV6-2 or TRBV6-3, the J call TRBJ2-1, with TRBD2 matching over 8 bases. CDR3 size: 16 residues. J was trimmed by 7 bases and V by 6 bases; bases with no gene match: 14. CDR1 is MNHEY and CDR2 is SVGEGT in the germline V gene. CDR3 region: CASRNARSGEPNEQFF. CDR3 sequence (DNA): TGTGCCAGCAGAAACGCACGTAGCGGGGAACCGAATGAGCAGTTCTTC.

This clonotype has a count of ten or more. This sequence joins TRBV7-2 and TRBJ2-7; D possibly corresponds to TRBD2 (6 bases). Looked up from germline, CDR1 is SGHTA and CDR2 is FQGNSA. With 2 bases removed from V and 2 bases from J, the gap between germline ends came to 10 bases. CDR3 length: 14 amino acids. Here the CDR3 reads CASSLQAGPYEQYF. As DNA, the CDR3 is TGTGCCAGCAGCTTACAAGCGGGCCCCTACGAGCAGTACTTC.

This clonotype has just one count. The CDR3 DNA reads as TGTGCCACCAGCAGAGGGATAGCGTTAGCGAAGGAGTATACGCAGTATTTT. It specifies CATSRGIALAKEYTQYF. The V call is TRBV15, the J call TRBJ2-3, with D maybe TRBD2 (5 bases). This CDR3 is built from 17 residues. V dropped 1 base and J dropped 7 bases, with 21 bases sitting between them. From germline, CDR1 is LNHNV and CDR2 YYDKDF (reference sequence).

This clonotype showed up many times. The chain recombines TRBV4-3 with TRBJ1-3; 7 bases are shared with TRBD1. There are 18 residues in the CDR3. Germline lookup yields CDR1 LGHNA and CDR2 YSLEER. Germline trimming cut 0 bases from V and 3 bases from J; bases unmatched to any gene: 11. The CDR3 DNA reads TGCGCCAGCAGCCAAGACACCGCGACAGGGACTGGTGGAAACACCATATATTTT. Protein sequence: CASSQDTATGTGGNTIYF.

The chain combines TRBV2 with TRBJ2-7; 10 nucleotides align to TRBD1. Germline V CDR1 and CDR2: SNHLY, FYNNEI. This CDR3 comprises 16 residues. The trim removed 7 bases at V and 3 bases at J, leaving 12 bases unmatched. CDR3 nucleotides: TGTGCCAGCACCCCTAAGGGACAGGGGACTAACTACGAGCAGTACTTC. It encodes CASTPKGQGTNYEQYF.

The CDR3 region is CSATGWGSNYIEFF. Here the CDR3 DNA reads TGCAGTGCTACAGGGTGGGGTTCTAACTACATTGAGTTCTTC. J is TRBJ2-1 and V is TRBV20-1; D is perhaps TRBD1 (5 bases). With 4 bases removed from V and 14 bases from J, the gap between germline ends came to 24 bases. CDR1 is DFQATT and CDR2 is SNEGSKA in the germline V gene (reference sequence). CDR3 size: 14 residues.

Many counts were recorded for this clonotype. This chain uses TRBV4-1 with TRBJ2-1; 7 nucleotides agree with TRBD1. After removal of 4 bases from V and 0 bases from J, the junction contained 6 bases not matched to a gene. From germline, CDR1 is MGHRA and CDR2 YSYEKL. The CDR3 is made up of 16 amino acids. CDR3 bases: TGCGCCAGCAGCCTTTCCGGGACAGCCTCCTACAATGAGCAGTTCTTC. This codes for CASSLSGTASYNEQFF.

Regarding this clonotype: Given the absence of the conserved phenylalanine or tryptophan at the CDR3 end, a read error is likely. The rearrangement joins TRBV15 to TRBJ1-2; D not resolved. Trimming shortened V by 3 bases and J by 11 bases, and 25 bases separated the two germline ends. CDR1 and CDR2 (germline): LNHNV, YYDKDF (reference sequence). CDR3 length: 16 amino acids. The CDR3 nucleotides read TGTGCCACCAGCAGGGATTTGGTGGGCAGCCATATGTGGTACACCCTC. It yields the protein CATSRDLVGSHMWYTL.

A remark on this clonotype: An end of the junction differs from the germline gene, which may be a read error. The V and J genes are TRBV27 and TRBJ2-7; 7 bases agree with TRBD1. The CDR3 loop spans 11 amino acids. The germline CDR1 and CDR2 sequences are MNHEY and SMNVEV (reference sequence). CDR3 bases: TGTGCCAGCAGTCGTGCCGGGACAGTCAGCTTC. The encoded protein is CASSRAGTVSF.

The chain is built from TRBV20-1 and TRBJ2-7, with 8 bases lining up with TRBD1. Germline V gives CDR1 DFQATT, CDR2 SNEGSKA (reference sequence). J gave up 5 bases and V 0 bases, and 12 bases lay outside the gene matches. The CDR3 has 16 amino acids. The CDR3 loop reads CSARDIRAGQGHEQYF. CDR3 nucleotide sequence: TGCAGTGCTAGAGATATCAGGGCAGGACAGGGCCACGAGCAGTACTTC.

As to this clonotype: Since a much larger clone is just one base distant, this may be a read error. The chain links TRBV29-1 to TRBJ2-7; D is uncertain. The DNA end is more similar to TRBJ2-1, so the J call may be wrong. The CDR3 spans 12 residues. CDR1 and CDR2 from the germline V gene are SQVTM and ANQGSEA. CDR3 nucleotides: TGCAGCGTTTACCCAAACGATGAAAAGCAGTTCTTC. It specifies CSVYPNDEKQFF.

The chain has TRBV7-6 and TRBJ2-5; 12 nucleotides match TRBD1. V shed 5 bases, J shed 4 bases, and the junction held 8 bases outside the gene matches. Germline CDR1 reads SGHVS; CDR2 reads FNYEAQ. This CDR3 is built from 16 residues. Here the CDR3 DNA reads TGTGCCAGCAGCGTAACCGGGACAGGGGGCCGAGAGACCCAGTACTTC. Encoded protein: CASSVTGTGGRETQYF.

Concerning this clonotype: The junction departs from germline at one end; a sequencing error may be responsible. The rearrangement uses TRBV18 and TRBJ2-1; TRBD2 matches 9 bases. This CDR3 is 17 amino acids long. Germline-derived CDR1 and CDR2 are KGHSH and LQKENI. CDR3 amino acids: CASPPSASGTARNEQFF. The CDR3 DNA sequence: TGTGCCAGCCCACCTTCGGCTAGCGGGACAGCTCGCAATGAGCAGTTCTTC.

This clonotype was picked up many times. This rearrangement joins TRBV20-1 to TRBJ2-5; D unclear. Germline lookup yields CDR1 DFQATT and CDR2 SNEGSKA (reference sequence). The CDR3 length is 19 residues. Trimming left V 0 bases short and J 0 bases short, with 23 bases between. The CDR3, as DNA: TGCAGTGCTAGAGACCCTCGCCGGATTGTGGGCCCGTACCAAGAGACCCAGTACTTC. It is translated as CSARDPRRIVGPYQETQYF.

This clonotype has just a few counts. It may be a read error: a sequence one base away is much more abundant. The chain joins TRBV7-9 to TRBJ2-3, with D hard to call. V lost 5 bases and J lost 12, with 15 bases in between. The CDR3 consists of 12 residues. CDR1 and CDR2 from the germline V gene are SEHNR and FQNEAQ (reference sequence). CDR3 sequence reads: CASSHNLVGQYF. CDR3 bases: TGTGCCAGCAGCCACAACCTGGTGGGACAGTATTTT.

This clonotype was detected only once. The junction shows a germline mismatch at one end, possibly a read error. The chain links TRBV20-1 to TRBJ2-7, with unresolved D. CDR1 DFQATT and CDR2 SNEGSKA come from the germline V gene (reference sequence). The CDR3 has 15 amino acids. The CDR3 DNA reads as TGCAGTGCTAGAGATCCACTCGGACGAACCTACGAGAAGTACTTC. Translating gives CSARDPLGRTYEKYF.

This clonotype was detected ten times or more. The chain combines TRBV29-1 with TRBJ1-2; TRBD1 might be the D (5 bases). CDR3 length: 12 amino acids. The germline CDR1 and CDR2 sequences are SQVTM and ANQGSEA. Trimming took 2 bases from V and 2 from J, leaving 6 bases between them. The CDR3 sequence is CSVENRNYGYTF. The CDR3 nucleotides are TGCAGCGTTGAAAACAGGAACTATGGCTACACCTTC.

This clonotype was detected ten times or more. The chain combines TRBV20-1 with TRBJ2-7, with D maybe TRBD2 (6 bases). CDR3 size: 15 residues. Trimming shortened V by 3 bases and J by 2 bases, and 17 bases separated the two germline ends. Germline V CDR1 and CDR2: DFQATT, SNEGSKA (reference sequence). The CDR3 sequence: CSASPRGRKTYEQYF. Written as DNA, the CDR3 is TGCAGTGCTAGTCCTCGGGGGAGGAAGACCTACGAGCAGTACTTC.

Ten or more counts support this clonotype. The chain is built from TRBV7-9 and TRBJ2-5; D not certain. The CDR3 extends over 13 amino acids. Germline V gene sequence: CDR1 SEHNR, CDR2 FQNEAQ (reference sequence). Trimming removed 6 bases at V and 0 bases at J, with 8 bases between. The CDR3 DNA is TGTGCCAGCAGAGCGAACTACCAAGAGACCCAGTACTTC. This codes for CASRANYQETQYF.

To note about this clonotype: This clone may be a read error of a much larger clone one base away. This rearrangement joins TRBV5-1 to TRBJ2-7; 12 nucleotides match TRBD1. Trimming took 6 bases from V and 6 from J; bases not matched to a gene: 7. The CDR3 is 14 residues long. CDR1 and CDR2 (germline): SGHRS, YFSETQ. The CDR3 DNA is TGCGCCAGCAACTTCGGGACAGGGGGCTCCGAGCAGTACTTC. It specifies CASNFGTGGSEQYF. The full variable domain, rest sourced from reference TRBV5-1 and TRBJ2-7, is KAGVTQTPRYLIKTRGQQVTLSCSPISGHRSVSWYQQTPGQGLQFLFEYFSETQRNKGNFPGRFSGRQFSNSRSEMNVSTLELGDSALYLCASNFGTGGSEQYFGPGTRLTVT.

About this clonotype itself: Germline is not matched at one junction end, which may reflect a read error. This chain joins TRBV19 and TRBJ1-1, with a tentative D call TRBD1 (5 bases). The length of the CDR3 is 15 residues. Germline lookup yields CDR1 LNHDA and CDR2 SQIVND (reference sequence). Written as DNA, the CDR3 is TGTGCCAGTCGAAGCAGTAGGGGTTTGAACACTAAAGCTTTCTTT. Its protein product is CASRSSRGLNTKAFF.

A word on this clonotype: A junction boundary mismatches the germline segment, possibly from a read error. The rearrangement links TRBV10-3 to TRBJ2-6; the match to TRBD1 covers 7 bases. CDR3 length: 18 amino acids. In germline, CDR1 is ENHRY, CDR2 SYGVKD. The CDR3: CAISFDRVGSSRANVLTF. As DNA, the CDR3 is TGTGCCATCAGTTTCGACAGGGTGGGAAGCTCTAGGGCCAACGTCCTGACTTTC.

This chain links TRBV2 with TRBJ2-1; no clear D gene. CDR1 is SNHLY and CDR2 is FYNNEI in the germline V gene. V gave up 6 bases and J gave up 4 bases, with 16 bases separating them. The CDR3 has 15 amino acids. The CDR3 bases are TGTGCCAGCAGGTATCAAACCATAGGGTACAATGAGCAGTTCTTC. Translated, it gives CASRYQTIGYNEQFF.

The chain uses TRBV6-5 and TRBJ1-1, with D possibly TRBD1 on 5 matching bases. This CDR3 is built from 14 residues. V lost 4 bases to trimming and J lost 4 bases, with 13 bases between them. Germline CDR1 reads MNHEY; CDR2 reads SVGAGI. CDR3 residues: CASSSTTGGTEAFF. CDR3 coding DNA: TGTGCCAGCAGTTCCACCACTGGGGGCACTGAAGCTTTCTTT.

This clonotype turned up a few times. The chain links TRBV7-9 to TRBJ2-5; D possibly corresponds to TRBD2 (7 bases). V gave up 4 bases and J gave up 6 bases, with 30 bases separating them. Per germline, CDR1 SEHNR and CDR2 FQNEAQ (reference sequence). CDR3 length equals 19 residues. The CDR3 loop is CASSSISPSPLGRGKTQYF. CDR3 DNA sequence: TGTGCCAGCAGCTCTATATCACCCTCTCCATTAGGGAGGGGGAAGACCCAGTACTTC.

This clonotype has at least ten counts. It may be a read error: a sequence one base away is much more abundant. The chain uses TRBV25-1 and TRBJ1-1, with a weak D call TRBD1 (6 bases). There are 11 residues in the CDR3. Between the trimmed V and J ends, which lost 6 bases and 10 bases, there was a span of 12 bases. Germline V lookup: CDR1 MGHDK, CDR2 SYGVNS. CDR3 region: CASRQGPGAFF. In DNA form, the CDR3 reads TGTGCCAGCAGACAGGGCCCTGGAGCTTTCTTT.

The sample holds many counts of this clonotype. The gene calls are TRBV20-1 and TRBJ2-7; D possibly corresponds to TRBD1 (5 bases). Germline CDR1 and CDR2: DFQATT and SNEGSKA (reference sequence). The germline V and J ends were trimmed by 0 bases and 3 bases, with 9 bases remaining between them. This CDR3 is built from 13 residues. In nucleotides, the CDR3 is TGCAGTGCTAGAGAGTCAGGGCGCTACGAGCAGTACTTC. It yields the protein CSARESGRYEQYF.

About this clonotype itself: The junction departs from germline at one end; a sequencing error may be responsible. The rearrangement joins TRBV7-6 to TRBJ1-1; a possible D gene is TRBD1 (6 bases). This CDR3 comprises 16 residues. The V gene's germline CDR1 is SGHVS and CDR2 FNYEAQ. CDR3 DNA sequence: TGTGCCAGCAGCCCGGGACAAGACCTAATGAACACTGAGGCTCTCTTT. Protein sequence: CASSPGQDLMNTEALF.

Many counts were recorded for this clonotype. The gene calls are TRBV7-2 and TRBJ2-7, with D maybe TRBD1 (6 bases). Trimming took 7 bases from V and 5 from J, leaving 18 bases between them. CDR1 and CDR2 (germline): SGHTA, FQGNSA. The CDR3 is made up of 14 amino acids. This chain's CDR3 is CASTLPGHRNEQYF. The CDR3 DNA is TGTGCCAGCACACTGCCGGGACATCGGAACGAGCAGTACTTC.

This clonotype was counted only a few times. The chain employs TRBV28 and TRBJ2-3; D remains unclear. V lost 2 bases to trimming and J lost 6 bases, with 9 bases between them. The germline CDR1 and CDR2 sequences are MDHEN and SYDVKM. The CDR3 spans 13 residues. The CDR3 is CASSLADADTQYF. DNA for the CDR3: TGTGCCAGCAGTTTAGCGGATGCGGATACGCAGTATTTT.